The 27 T cell receptor beta chains listed next were all sequenced from one sample in a study of breast tumors, draining lymph nodes, adjacent tissues. Samples came from axillary lymph nodes draining the breast cancer. TCRdb reprocessed the multiplex PCR reads with MiXCR, giving one entry per CDR3 protein. The profile shows about 110,000 distinct CDR3 sequences, more than 25% of them singletons. The sample consisted of axillary lymph node tissue. The receptors originated from a female donor with breast cancer. Some clones in this sample may be carry-over from other donors' samples.

As concerns this clonotype: A read error is likely, as this CDR3 ends without the conserved phenylalanine or tryptophan. J is TRBJ1-2 and V is TRBV19; D perhaps matches TRBD1 (5 bases). CDR1 LNHDA and CDR2 SQIVND come from the germline V gene (reference sequence). The CDR3 has 18 residues. CDR3 amino acids: CASIKWERGSAKEDGYTL. CDR3 DNA sequence: TGCGCCAGTATTAAATGGGAAAGGGGATCCGCCAAGGAGGATGGTTACACCCTC.

V gene TRBV6-1 combines with J gene TRBJ1-1; no clear D. The ends were cut back, 6 bases at V and 2 bases at J, with 10 bases in the middle. The CDR3 extends over 13 amino acids. Germline V lookup: CDR1 MNHNS, CDR2 SASEGT. The CDR3 nucleotides are TGTGCCAGCAGAACACAGAGAAACACTGAAGCTTTCTTT. Protein: CASRTQRNTEAFF.

This clonotype has only a few counts. A much larger clone differs by one base, so this may be a read error. The chain links TRBV6-2 or TRBV6-3 to TRBJ2-2, with no clear D. Germline CDR1 is MNHEY and CDR2 is SVGEGT. Trimming removed 6 bases at V and 1 base at J, with 12 bases between. The CDR3 runs to 15 residues. The CDR3: CASSRRVKNTGELFF. Written as DNA, the CDR3 is TGTGCCAGCAGCCGCCGGGTGAAGAACACCGGGGAGCTGTTTTTT.

This clonotype occurred many times. The chain is built from TRBV19 and TRBJ2-2; weak D call: TRBD1 (7 bases). CDR1 is LNHDA, CDR2 SQIVND, per germline (reference sequence). The CDR3 is 17 residues long. V lost 6 bases, J lost 1 base, and 18 bases lay in between. Written as DNA, the CDR3 is TGTGCCAGTAGCCGACGGGGGACAGTCGTGAACACCGGGGAGCTGTTTTTT. This translates into CASSRRGTVVNTGELFF.

This clonotype was seen repeatedly, ten times or more. A much larger clone differs from this one at a single base, so this may be a read error. This chain links TRBV14 with TRBJ2-5; tentatively, D is TRBD1 (6 bases). This CDR3 has 17 amino acids. Trimming took 0 bases from V and 7 from J, leaving 21 bases between them. The germline V gene has CDR1 SGHDN and CDR2 FVKESK. This CDR3 reads CASSQDPQGMRKATQYF. CDR3 sequence (DNA): TGTGCCAGCAGCCAAGACCCTCAGGGGATGAGAAAAGCGACCCAGTACTTC.

This clonotype came up many times. This chain joins TRBV19 and TRBJ2-1; 9 nucleotides agree with TRBD2. The junction had 8 bases not matched to a gene; V was cut back by 8 bases and J by 3 bases. This CDR3 region has 15 residues. Germline CDR1 LNHDA, CDR2 SQIVND (reference sequence). The CDR3 nucleotides are TGTGCCAGTTCACTAGCGGGCTCCAACTACAATGAGCAGTTCTTC. Its protein product is CASSLAGSNYNEQFF.

This clonotype showed up many times. The CDR3 DNA reads TGCGCCAGCAGCCAAGATGCGGGGGGGACCTACGAGCAGTACTTC. Translation gives CASSQDAGGTYEQYF. V gene TRBV4-3 combines with J gene TRBJ2-7; 9 bases are shared with TRBD2. This CDR3 contains 15 residues. CDR1 is LGHNA and CDR2 is YSLEER in the germline V gene. Trimming removed 0 bases from V and 2 bases from J; junction bases left unmatched: 2.

This clonotype was counted many times. The chain combines TRBV10-3 with TRBJ1-5; D is perhaps TRBD1 (6 bases). Germline CDR1 reads ENHRY; CDR2 reads SYGVKD. Trimming removed 11 bases from V and 6 bases from J, with 17 bases in between. There are 13 residues in the CDR3. The CDR3 sequence: CAVEGVEGQPQHF. As DNA, the CDR3 is TGTGCCGTCGAGGGGGTAGAAGGTCAGCCCCAGCATTTT.

This clonotype was seen a few times. This sequence may be a read error, since a much larger clone differs from it by one base. The rearrangement uses TRBV20-1 and TRBJ2-2; 11 bases match TRBD2. The CDR3 totals 16 residues. Germline CDR1 and CDR2: DFQATT and SNEGSKA (reference sequence). V shed 3 bases, J shed 4 bases, and the junction held 7 bases outside the gene matches. The CDR3 sequence: CSARLLAGAATGELFF. The CDR3 bases are TGCAGTGCTAGGTTACTAGCGGGAGCGGCCACCGGGGAGCTGTTTTTT.

This clonotype was counted at least ten times. This may be a read error: a much more frequent sequence differs by one nucleotide. The chain links TRBV20-1 to TRBJ2-1, with D possibly being TRBD2 (5 bases). The CDR3 sequence is 11 residues long. Germline assignment: CDR1 DFQATT and CDR2 SNEGSKA (reference sequence). CDR3 sequence reads: CSALVYNEQSF. CDR3 nucleotides: TGCAGTGCACTAGTCTACAATGAGCAGTCCTTC.

This clonotype showed up many times. J is TRBJ1-2 and V is TRBV5-1, with 8 nucleotides matching TRBD1. The CDR3 is made up of 16 amino acids. In germline, CDR1 is SGHRS, CDR2 YFSETQ. V lost 4 bases and J lost 3; bases outside the gene matches: 11. The CDR3 spells CASSRTYGTGDYGYTF. In DNA form, the CDR3 reads TGCGCCAGCAGCCGGACGTACGGGACAGGCGACTATGGCTACACCTTC.

This clonotype appeared many times. The chain has TRBV7-2 and TRBJ1-3; 9 bases match TRBD1. The CDR3 spans 17 residues. V was pared by 5 bases and J by 2 bases, with 10 bases of the junction left unmatched. Germline loops: CDR1 SGHTA, CDR2 FQGNSA. The CDR3 is CASSPQSGTGTGNTIYF. The CDR3 DNA reads as TGTGCCAGCAGCCCTCAATCCGGGACAGGGACTGGAAACACCATATATTTT.

This clonotype was observed at least ten times. With a much larger clone just one base away, this may be a read error. This chain links TRBV7-3 with TRBJ2-7; perhaps TRBD2 as D (6 bases). The CDR3 is 15 amino acids. Germline CDR1 reads SGHTA; CDR2 reads FQGTGA. CDR3 sequence: CASSLTGRDSHEQYF. The CDR3 DNA reads TGTGCCAGCAGCTTAACGGGACGGGACTCCCACGAGCAGTACTTC.

This clonotype showed up many times. The V call is TRBV12-1, the J call TRBJ1-6; the table's D call of TRBD1 was not tested on the DNA. TRBV12-1 is a known pseudogene. The CDR3 is 16 residues long. For the CDR3, the DNA is TGTGCCAGCAGCTTTTTCTCAGGGGCATATAATTCACCCCTCCACTTT. Amino acid sequence: CASSFFSGAYNSPLHF.

This clonotype was recorded at least ten times. This sequence joins TRBV4-1 and TRBJ1-6, with TRBD1 identical over 7 bases. The length of the CDR3 is 15 residues. V gave up 4 bases and J gave up 9 bases; unmatched junction bases: 9. Looked up from germline, CDR1 is MGHRA and CDR2 is YSYEKL. The CDR3 region has the DNA TGCGCCAGCAGCCTATTGGGACAGTTTTTTTCACCCCTCCACTTT. Translation: CASSLLGQFFSPLHF.

The rearrangement links TRBV5-4 to TRBJ2-3; D tentatively fits TRBD1 or TRBD2 (5 bases each). Germline V gene lookup returns CDR1 SGHNT and CDR2 YYREEE (reference sequence). Trimming shortened V by 0 bases and J by 2 bases, and 16 bases separated the two germline ends. This CDR3 region has 17 residues. CDR3 in amino acids: CASSLDGTGATTDTQYF. The CDR3, as DNA: TGTGCCAGCAGCTTGGATGGTACCGGGGCAACCACAGATACGCAGTATTTT.

This clonotype was observed a few times. J is TRBJ1-2 and V is TRBV5-6; 8 bases match TRBD1. CDR3 length: 13 amino acids. V was pared by 4 bases and J by 4 bases, with 3 bases of the junction left unmatched. In germline, CDR1 is SGHDT, CDR2 YYEEEE. CDR3 protein: CASSEQGAYGYTF. As DNA, the CDR3 is TGTGCCAGCAGCGAGCAGGGGGCCTATGGCTACACCTTC.

This clonotype appeared many times. The chain has TRBV28 and TRBJ1-2, with a possible D match to TRBD1 (5 bases). The germline gives CDR1 MDHEN, CDR2 SYDVKM. V was cut by 4 bases and J by 3 bases, with 9 bases left in between. The CDR3 extends over 13 amino acids. The CDR3 sequence: CASSWMTDYGYTF. The CDR3 DNA reads as TGTGCCAGCAGTTGGATGACAGACTATGGCTACACCTTC.

This clonotype was seen many times. The rearrangement links TRBV15 to TRBJ1-6, with D tentatively TRBD1 (6 bases). V lost 1 base and J lost 7, with 8 bases in between. CDR1 is LNHNV and CDR2 is YYDKDF in the germline V gene (reference sequence). The CDR3 has 14 amino acids. CDR3 loop: CATSRARGNSPLHF. As DNA, the CDR3 is TGTGCCACCAGCAGAGCCAGGGGAAATTCACCCCTCCACTTT.

This clonotype occurred many times. The V and J genes are TRBV5-1 and TRBJ1-3; D call uncertain. CDR1 and CDR2 from the germline V gene are SGHRS and YFSETQ. With 2 bases removed from V and 0 bases from J, the gap between germline ends came to 6 bases. The CDR3 loop spans 14 amino acids. CDR3 DNA: TGCGCCAGCAGCTTCGGGCCCTCTGGAAACACCATATATTTT. Residues: CASSFGPSGNTIYF.

This clonotype was picked up many times. The V call is TRBV6-6, the J call TRBJ2-1; 7 bases map to TRBD1. V lost 5 bases, J lost 0 bases, and 16 bases stayed unmatched. The CDR3 sequence is 19 residues long. CDR1 MNHNY and CDR2 SVGAGI come from the germline V gene (reference sequence). CDR3 region: CASSHPGQTRHSSYNEQFF. The CDR3 DNA reads TGTGCCAGCAGTCACCCGGGACAGACAAGACATAGCTCCTACAATGAGCAGTTCTTC.

In its sample, this clonotype was seen once. Because the CDR3 is missing its conserved closing phenylalanine or tryptophan, this is likely a read error. The DNA is omitted, as the CDR3 cannot be located on it reliably, and the CDR3 follows TCRdb's listing. This chain connects TRBV10-3 to TRBJ2-2. The CDR3 sequence runs 15 residues, both termini included. CDR1 ENHRY and CDR2 SYGVKD come from the germline V gene. CDR3 residues: CAIRSNRVNTGELMS.

This clonotype was recorded at least ten times. The CDR3 protein is CASSLGPGFDQPQHF. The CDR3 region has the DNA TGCGCCAGCAGCTTGGGTCCGGGATTTGATCAGCCCCAGCATTTT. The rearrangement uses TRBV5-1 and TRBJ1-5, with D hard to call. CDR3 length equals 15 residues. Trimming removed 0 bases at V and 5 bases at J, with 12 bases between. In germline, CDR1 is SGHRS, CDR2 YFSETQ.

The genes are TRBV7-9 and TRBJ2-3; 8 bases are a match to TRBD1. There are 14 residues in the CDR3. V was pared by 5 bases and J by 5 bases, with 6 bases of the junction left unmatched. CDR1 and CDR2 from the germline V gene are SEHNR and FQNEAQ (reference sequence). The CDR3 is CASSTLTGVDTQYF. The CDR3 nucleotides read TGTGCCAGCAGCACCCTGACAGGGGTAGATACGCAGTATTTT.

This clonotype was seen ten or more times. CDR3 in amino acids: CASSLKVASNSPLHF. CDR3 nucleotides: TGTGCCAGCAGCTTAAAGGTTGCGTCGAATTCACCCCTCCACTTT. The rearrangement uses TRBV7-2 and TRBJ1-6; D uncertain. V gave up 2 bases and J gave up 7 bases, with 12 bases separating them. CDR3 length: 15 residues. Germline V gene lookup returns CDR1 SGHTA and CDR2 FQGNSA.

This clonotype has ten or more counts. The chain recombines TRBV3-1 with TRBJ1-2, with 7 bases fitting TRBD1. The CDR3 spans 14 residues. The J segment lost 7 bases and the V segment lost 4 bases, leaving 9 bases of the junction unmatched. Per the germline V gene, CDR1 is LGHDT and CDR2 is YNNKEL (reference sequence). CDR3 amino acids: CASSPRTGLGGYTF. The CDR3 DNA reads TGTGCCAGCAGCCCCCGGACAGGCCTTGGTGGCTACACCTTC.

In the case of this clonotype: It is likely a read error, because the conserved phenylalanine at the end of the CDR3 is missing. The V call is TRBV9, the J call TRBJ2-5; D is unresolved. CDR3 length: 13 residues. Germline CDR1 and CDR2: SGDLS and YYNGEE. V was trimmed by 1 base and J by 4 bases, leaving 8 bases between them. The CDR3 loop reads CASSVPGSETQYS. In DNA form, the CDR3 reads TGTGCCAGCAGCGTACCCGGCTCAGAGACCCAGTACTCC.